Below, 2 T cell receptor beta chains from the same sample are listed, as sequenced in a study of regulatory T cells in long-lasting Graves disease. According to the study, TCR beta libraries were built with iRepertoire HTBI primers and CDR3-region Arm-PCR. Each CDR3 protein is one row after TCRdb ran MiXCR on the multiplex PCR reads. The sample consists of some 450,000 distinct CDR3 sequences, 15% to 20% of them appearing once. Time point in this sample: newly diagnosed GD, antithyroid drugs for less than 3 months. Making the TCR library involved RNA that had been extracted from PBMCs. These data also featured in a second study, about T cells in Graves' hyperthyroidism and ophthalmopathy.

Source: peripheral blood mononuclear cells (PBMCs), taken at new diagnosis, from a patient treated with antithyroid drugs. The receptor source for this set is a woman in her thirties with Graves disease.

There are a few counts of this clonotype. The likely explanation is a read error, given a far larger clone one base away. V and J are TRBV20-1 and TRBJ2-3; D possibly matches TRBD1 or TRBD2 (5 bases each). The V gene's germline CDR1 is DFQATT and CDR2 SNEGSKA (reference sequence). This CDR3 region has 13 residues. CDR3 bases: TGCAGTGCAGGGGACCTCATGGGCACTGAAGCTTCCTTT. Protein: CSAGDLMGTEASF.

The chain has TRBV4-1 and TRBJ2-5, with D unresolved. V gave up 5 bases and J gave up 0 bases, with 7 bases separating them. CDR3 length: 13 amino acids. CDR1 and CDR2 (germline): MGHRA, YSYEKL. The CDR3 loop is CASSGLYQETQYF. CDR3 DNA sequence: TGCGCCAGCAGCGGCCTGTACCAAGAGACCCAGTACTTC.